This entry describes one T cell receptor (beta chain). Its antigen is currently unknown. Stem cell-like memory, regulatory, central memory and naive CD4+ cells were sorted via CD45RO/CCR7/CD25/CD127/CD95/CD27. What was sequenced were expressed TCRB transcripts, since all of the isolated RNA had been reverse transcribed. Data came from immunoSEQ multiplex PCR; TCRdb stores just in-frame clones and leaves some out. The sample has under 400,000 clones, around 12% seen once. The sample comes from a study of beta chain features in type 1 diabetes. General study results and limits: In all four CD4+ subsets, TCRB CDR3 length was significantly, moderately reduced in type 1 diabetes. VDJ junctions from type 1 diabetes patients carried fewer insertions and larger deletions.

Germline V CDR1 and CDR2: MGHDK, SYGVNS. V shed 4 bases and J 8 bases; nucleotides not matched to a gene: 7. The CDR3 runs 13 residues. Input material: naive CD4+ T cells from blood. The J gene is TRBJ1-2, the V gene TRBV25-1; 7 nucleotides align to TRBD1. This TCR came from a woman under 30 with type 1 diabetes. The CDR3, as DNA: TGTGCCAGCAGTGTGACAGGGTACGGAGGCTACACCTTC. Translation: CASSVTGYGGYTF.